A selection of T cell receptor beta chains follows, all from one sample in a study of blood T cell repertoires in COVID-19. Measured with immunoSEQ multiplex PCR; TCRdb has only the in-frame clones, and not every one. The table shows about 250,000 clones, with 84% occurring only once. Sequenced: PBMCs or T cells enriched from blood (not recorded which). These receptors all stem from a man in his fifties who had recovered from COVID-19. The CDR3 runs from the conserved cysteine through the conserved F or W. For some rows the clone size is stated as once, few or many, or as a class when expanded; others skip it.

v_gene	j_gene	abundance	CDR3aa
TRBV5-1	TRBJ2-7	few	CASSLVTGDVGEQYF
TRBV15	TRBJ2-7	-	CATGPQGSSYEQYF
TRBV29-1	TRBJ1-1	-	CSVEEAANTEAFF
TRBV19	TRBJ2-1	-	CASSSRDRDYNEQFF
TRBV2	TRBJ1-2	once	CASSYRSEANYGYTF
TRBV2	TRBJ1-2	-	CASSERTMNYGYTF
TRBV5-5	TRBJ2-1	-	CASSRASIAANYNEQFF
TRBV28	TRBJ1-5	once	CASSLSGSYQPQHF
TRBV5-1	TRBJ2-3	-	CASSSTQRSTDTQYF
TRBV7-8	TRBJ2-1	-	CASSLAAILINEQFF
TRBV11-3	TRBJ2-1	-	CASSLGTSGRIDDEQFF
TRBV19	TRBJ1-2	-	CASSIDTGIGGYTF
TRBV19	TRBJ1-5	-	CASRTGGFGQPQHF
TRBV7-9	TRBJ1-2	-	CASSLGDRADYGYTF
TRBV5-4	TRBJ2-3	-	CASSSQGAGDTQYF
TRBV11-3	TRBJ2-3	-	CASSLDELSGGTDTQYF
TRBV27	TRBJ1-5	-	CASSFQGGLGNQPQHF
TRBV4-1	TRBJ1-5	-	CASSPNRGNQPQHF
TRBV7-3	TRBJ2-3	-	CASSLVAGARNTQYF
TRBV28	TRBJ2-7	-	CASSSLAGGTYEQYF
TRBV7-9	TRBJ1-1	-	CASSLVPLYTEAFF
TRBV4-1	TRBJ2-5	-	CASSQGAGVPETQYF
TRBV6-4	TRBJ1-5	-	CASSDSRDRVQKPQHF
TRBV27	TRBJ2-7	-	CASSSTTGTGGPYEQYF
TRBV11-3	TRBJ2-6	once	CASSLRGGNSGANVLTF
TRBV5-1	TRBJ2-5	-	CASTYEETQYF
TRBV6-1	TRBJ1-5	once	CASSERAGRNQPQHF
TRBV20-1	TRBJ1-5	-	CSASQGGDQPQHF
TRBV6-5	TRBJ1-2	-	CASSRTGANYGYTF
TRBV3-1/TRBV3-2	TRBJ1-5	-	CASSQGGRGGNQPQHF
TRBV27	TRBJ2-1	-	CASSLGGGSYNEQFF
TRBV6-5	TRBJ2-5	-	CASSWDRRAQYF
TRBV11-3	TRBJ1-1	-	CASSGQMNTEAFF
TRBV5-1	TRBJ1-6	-	CASSLFQGRVNSPLHF
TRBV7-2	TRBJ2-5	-	CASSLRSGSTETQYF
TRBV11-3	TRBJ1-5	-	CASSFRGQGIGSNQPQHF
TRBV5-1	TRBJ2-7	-	CASSSSPSSSYEQYF
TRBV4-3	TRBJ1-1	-	CASSLRTVSEAFF
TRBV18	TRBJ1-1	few	CASASTGNTEAFF
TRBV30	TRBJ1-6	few	CAWRGASPLHF
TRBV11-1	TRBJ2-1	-	CASSLAGGPRDNEQFF
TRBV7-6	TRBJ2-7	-	CASSLDGTRSEQYF
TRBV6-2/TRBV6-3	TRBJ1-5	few	CASSHRVTGNQPQHF